A selection of T cell receptor beta chains follows, all from one sample in a study of cytomegalovirus exposure and HLA in healthy donors. The method was immunoSEQ multiplex PCR; TCRdb's version includes in-frame clones alone and lacks a portion of them. The sample lists about 130,000 clones, around 78% occurring once. What was sequenced was PBMCs. These receptors all come from a woman in her 40s in good health and CMV-seronegative. Both conserved end residues are part of each CDR3. A D gene is named only where the DNA matches it firmly. Clone size appears in some rows only: once, few, many, or a class for an expanded clone.

TRBJ2-7,NA,TRBV28,NA,TGTGCCAGCAGTGGGCACTACGAGCAGTACTTC,CASSGHYEQYF
TRBJ2-7,few,TRBV6-1,TRBD2,TGTGCCAGCAGCGCACTAGCGGGCTCCTACGAGCAGTACTTC,CASSALAGSYEQYF
TRBJ2-2,NA,TRBV27,TRBD2,TGTGCCAGCAAGACGGCGGGAGGAAGTGGCGGGGAGCTGTTTTTT,CASKTAGGSGGELFF
TRBJ2-3,NA,TRBV2,TRBD2,TGTGCCAGGGGACTAGCGGGAGGGGGAGATACGCAGTATTTT,CARGLAGGGDTQYF
TRBJ2-1,NA,TRBV19,TRBD2,TGTGCCAGTAGTGGGGACCTTCTAGCGGGAGGGACCAGCTCCTACAATGAGCAGTTCTTC,CASSGDLLAGGTSSYNEQFF
TRBJ2-7,NA,TRBV27,NA,TGTGCCAGCAGTCAATACTACCCCGCCTACGAGCAGTACTTC,CASSQYYPAYEQYF
TRBJ1-2,once,TRBV5-6,TRBD1,TGTGCCAGCAGCCTGGGCGGGACAGTGACTTATGGCTACACCTTC,CASSLGGTVTYGYTF
TRBJ1-2,few,TRBV2,NA,TGTGCCAGCAGTGGGGGGGGCAGGATTAACTATGGCTACACCTTC,CASSGGGRINYGYTF
TRBJ2-4,NA,TRBV6-1,TRBD1,TGTGCCAGTCGGGACAGCCAGGCGGAAAACATTCAGTACTTC,CASRDSQAENIQYF
TRBJ2-5,NA,TRBV29-1,TRBD1,TGCAGCGTTGGACAGGGGGCGATCAGGGAGACCCAGTACTTC,CSVGQGAIRETQYF
TRBJ2-7,NA,TRBV6-1,NA,TGTGCCAGCAGTTCCTACTACGAGCAGTACTTC,CASSSYYEQYF
TRBJ2-3,once,TRBV6-5,NA,TGTGCCAGCAGTTACGGCCCGGGTCTAAGCACAGATACGCAGTATTTT,CASSYGPGLSTDTQYF
TRBJ1-6,NA,TRBV6-1,TRBD1,TGTGCCAGCAGAGGACAGGGATGGTCACCCCTCCACTTT,CASRGQGWSPLHF
TRBJ2-6,NA,TRBV9,NA,TGTGCCAGCAGCGGAAGCTCTGCCAACGGCCTGACTTTC,CASSGSSANGLTF
TRBJ2-2,NA,TRBV19,NA,TGTGCCACCAAGGGGGGGCGGAACACCGGGGAGCTGTTTTTT,CATKGGRNTGELFF
TRBJ2-5,NA,TRBV7-9,NA,TGTGCCAGCAGCTTAGTTACAGGGTCAAGAGGAGAGACCCAGTACTTC,CASSLVTGSRGETQYF
TRBJ2-3,few,TRBV5-1,TRBD2,TGCGCCAGCAGCTTGGAGCGGCGGGGGGGCTCAGATACGCAGTATTTT,CASSLERRGGSDTQYF
TRBJ2-6,NA,TRBV29-1,NA,TGCAGCGTTGATGTTGGGGGGGCCAACGGCCTGACTTTC,CSVDVGGANGLTF
TRBJ2-1,once,TRBV5-1,TRBD2,TGCGCCAGCAGCTTAAGCGCTAGCGGGTGGGGTGAGCAGTTCTTC,CASSLSASGWGEQFF
TRBJ2-4,once,TRBV23-1,TRBD2,TGCGCCAGCAGTCAATCCCTAGCGGGAGTAGCCAAAAACATTCAGTACTTC,CASSQSLAGVAKNIQYF
TRBJ2-3,NA,TRBV7-2,NA,TGTGCCAGCAGCTTACGGAGGATGAGGACAGATACGCAGTATTTT,CASSLRRMRTDTQYF
TRBJ2-3,once,TRBV5-1,TRBD1,TGCGCCAGCAGCACCCAGGGGGCGAGTCCCACAGATACGCAGTATTTT,CASSTQGASPTDTQYF
TRBJ1-2,NA,TRBV27,TRBD1,TGTGCCAGCAGCGGGGACAGGGGGAACTATGGCTACACCTTC,CASSGDRGNYGYTF
TRBJ2-3,few,TRBV6-1,TRBD1,TGTGCCAGCAGTGAATCTGGCAGGGGGCGTTCAGATACGCAGTATTTT,CASSESGRGRSDTQYF
TRBJ1-2,NA,TRBV19,TRBD1,TGTGCCAGTAGTTCCACAGGGGGCGCCTATGGCTACACCTTC,CASSSTGGAYGYTF
TRBJ2-5,NA,TRBV5-4,TRBD2,TGTGCCAGCAGCCGCGCCGCGGGGGTGGGAGAGACCCAGTACTTC,CASSRAAGVGETQYF
TRBJ2-7,NA,TRBV9,TRBD1,TGTGCCAGCAGCGCCGGGACAGGGGTCTATGAGCAGTACTTC,CASSAGTGVYEQYF
TRBJ1-1,NA,TRBV11-2,NA,TGTGCCAGCAGCTTATTGGGGGGGCGTGAAGCTTTCTTT,CASSLLGGREAFF
TRBJ2-1,NA,TRBV10-3,TRBD2,TGTGCCATCAGCGGGACTAGCGGGAGCTCCTACAATGAGCAGTTCTTC,CAISGTSGSSYNEQFF
TRBJ2-5,NA,TRBV28,NA,TGTGCCAGCAGAGGACAGCTCGGGTACCAAGAGACCCAGTACTTC,CASRGQLGYQETQYF
TRBJ2-5,once,TRBV6-6,NA,TGTGCCAGCAGTTACTCGGCTCCGACAGTCCAAGAGACCCAGTACTTC,CASSYSAPTVQETQYF
TRBJ2-1,NA,TRBV9,TRBD1,TGTGCCAGCAGCGGGAACCCCACAGGGGGCTCCTACAATGAGCAGTTCTTC,CASSGNPTGGSYNEQFF
TRBJ2-7,NA,TRBV6-1,TRBD2,TGTGCCAGCAGACAGAAGCGGGAGACCGACGAGCAGTACTTC,CASRQKRETDEQYF
TRBJ1-2,NA,TRBV2,NA,TGTGCCAGCACGATAGCCGGGGGGCCCCACTTC,CASTIAGGPHF
TRBJ1-1,once,TRBV27,NA,TGTGCCAGCAGTCCCGCGGGGGGAGCTATGAACACTGAAGCTTTCTTT,CASSPAGGAMNTEAFF
TRBJ2-1,NA,TRBV27,TRBD2,TGTGCCAGCAGCTATGGGGGGGTCTACAATGAGCAGTTCTTC,CASSYGGVYNEQFF
TRBJ2-7,few,TRBV14,NA,TGTGCCAGCGGGGTCGCGGGAGAGCAGTACTTC,CASGVAGEQYF
TRBJ2-6,NA,TRBV11-3,TRBD1,TGTGCCAGCAGCTCAGGGGGAGCGTCTGGGGCCAACGGCCTGACTTTC,CASSSGGASGANGLTF
TRBJ2-1,once,TRBV30,TRBD1,TGTGCCTTCTGTATCGGGACAGCTTCCTACAATGAGCAGTTCTTC,CAFCIGTASYNEQFF
TRBJ2-3,NA,TRBV27,TRBD1,TGTGCCAGCAGTCCGCAGACAGGGGGCGTAGATACGCAGTATTTT,CASSPQTGGVDTQYF
TRBJ2-7,NA,TRBV7-9,TRBD2,TGTGCCAGCAGCTCCACCCAGGTGCGGGAGGCCGATTACGAGCAGTACTTC,CASSSTQVREADYEQYF
TRBJ2-1,NA,TRBV19,TRBD2,TGTGCCAGTAGTAGCCTAGCGGGAGTGGCCTACAATGAGCAGTTCTTC,CASSSLAGVAYNEQFF
TRBJ2-1,few,TRBV11-2,NA,TGTGCCAGCAGCTTAGGGTACGGGGGAACCTACAATGAGCAGTTCTTC,CASSLGYGGTYNEQFF
TRBJ1-2,NA,TRBV21-1,NA,TGTGCCAGCACCGAAACCAGCGGGGAGGCCCACTATGGCTACACCTTC,CASTETSGEAHYGYTF
TRBJ1-2,NA,TRBV2,TRBD1,TGTGCCAGCACCTTAGACAGGGGACAGCCTAACTATGGCTACACCTTC,CASTLDRGQPNYGYTF
TRBJ1-3,NA,TRBV18,NA,TGTGCCAGCTCACCGCCGGACAGAGTTTTCTCTGGAAACACCATATATTTT,CASSPPDRVFSGNTIYF
TRBJ2-7,NA,TRBV7-6,NA,TGTGCCAGCAGCTCGACCAGGGGTGACGAGCAGTACTTC,CASSSTRGDEQYF